This passage covers 5 T cell receptor beta chains from one sample sequenced in a study of immune evolution from preneoplasia to lung adenocarcinoma. The method was immunoSEQ multiplex PCR; TCRdb's version includes in-frame clones alone and lacks a portion of them. The sample carries about 8,800 clones, around four fifths recorded once. Sequenced input: FFPE lung adenocarcinoma in situ tissue. The receptors here all came from a person aged 60-79 years with lung adenocarcinoma.

This clone came up once. The rearrangement uses TRBV7-3 and TRBJ2-1, with 10 nucleotides matching TRBD2. The J segment lost 7 bases and the V segment lost 2 bases, leaving 14 bases of the junction unmatched. There are 18 residues in the CDR3. Germline-derived CDR1 and CDR2 are SGHTA and FQGTGA. The CDR3 bases are TGTGCCAGCAGCTTACTTCCTAGCGGGGGCCCCAGGGGAAATGAGCAGTTCTTC. Protein sequence: CASSLLPSGGPRGNEQFF.

This chain uses TRBV20-1 with TRBJ2-3, with no clear D. The length of the CDR3 is 11 residues. CDR1 is DFQATT and CDR2 is SNEGSKA in the germline V gene (reference sequence). V lost 6 bases to trimming and J lost 6 bases, with 10 bases between them. This CDR3 reads CSAPARDTQYF. The CDR3 nucleotides read TGCAGTGCGCCGGCCCGGGATACGCAGTATTTT.

The V and J genes are TRBV5-4 and TRBJ1-1; possible D gene TRBD1, 6 bases. V lost 0 bases to trimming and J lost 2 bases, with 8 bases between them. The CDR3 spans 14 residues. Germline V gene sequence: CDR1 SGHNT, CDR2 YYREEE (reference sequence). The DNA of the CDR3 is TGTGCCAGCAGCTTGGCCAGGGGCAACACTGAAGCTTTCTTT. It is translated as CASSLARGNTEAFF.

The rearrangement links TRBV5-3 to TRBJ2-5; possibly TRBD1 for D (5 bases). TRBV5-3 is recorded as an ORF, its role being uncertain. V lost 4 bases and J lost 4, with 8 bases in between. The CDR3 runs 12 residues. CDR3 in amino acids: CARSAGPETQYF. CDR3 DNA sequence: TGTGCCAGAAGCGCAGGGCCAGAGACCCAGTACTTC.

The rearrangement joins TRBV10-2 to TRBJ1-6; D might be TRBD1 (6 bases). CDR3 size: 17 residues. Germline V gene data show CDR1 as WSHSY and CDR2 as SAAADI. V was trimmed by 2 bases and J by 7 bases, leaving 18 bases between them. CDR3 residues: CASSERRGALGNSPLHF. The CDR3 nucleotides read TGCGCCAGCAGTGAGCGGAGGGGGGCTTTGGGGAATTCACCCCTCCACTTT.